Given below is one T cell receptor beta chain in context. No antigen is known for it. The data belong to a study of PD-L1 blockade in urothelial cancer. Study in general: The study started patients on atezolizumab in the mid-2010s, giving 1,200 mg intravenously every 3 weeks. Study-level results: Below-median pretreatment blood TCR clonality was associated with improved progression-free and overall survival. The study found that durable-benefit patients expanded tumor-associated blood clones more at 3 weeks.

This table comes from immunoSEQ multiplex PCR, and its TCRdb copy is limited to in-frame clones, with some not included. In the table there are 70,000 or so clones, approximately 81% of which are singletons. The material was PBMCs, obtained around atezolizumab (anti-PD-L1) treatment. The sequence came from a man aged 70 or older with urothelial cancer.

The CDR3 nucleotides are TGTGCCAGCAGCTTGGAGGTCGGTTCGGACACAACTAATGAAAAACTGTTTTTT. Amino acid sequence: CASSLEVGSDTTNEKLFF. This chain links TRBV5-5 with TRBJ1-4, with D possibly TRBD1 on 5 matching bases. The V gene lost 0 bases and the J gene lost 0 bases, with 15 bases spanning the gap. The CDR3 spans 18 residues. Germline-derived CDR1 and CDR2 are SGHKS and YYEKEE (reference sequence).